The clone carrying this T cell receptor (beta chain) was counted at least ten times. Trimming cost V 4 bases and J 3 bases, with 13 bases left between them. CDR1 is LGHNA and CDR2 is YSLEER in the germline V gene. This CDR3 spans 15 amino acids. The data were taken from a study of blood T cells in healthy people across ages. Through a sample-barcoded 5' primer and a J-beta primer mix, a second PCR was run for about 7 to 12 cycles. Via MiXCR, TCRdb re-called the 5' RACE reads, giving one row per CDR3 protein. The sample has about 1.1 million distinct CDR3 sequences; roughly two fifths are singletons. The chain has TRBV4-3 and TRBJ2-1; D may be TRBD1 (5 bases). Material for sequencing was blood. The receptor's source is a man between 18 and 29 years old in good health. CDR3 nucleotides: TGCGCCAGCAGCCCCAGGGATAGACTCTACAATGAGCAGTTCTTC. Translation: CASSPRDRLYNEQFF.